The entry that follows covers one TCR beta chain sequence. The germline V and J ends were trimmed by 7 bases and 6 bases, with 18 bases remaining between them. Germline V gives CDR1 SGHVS, CDR2 FQNEAQ. The CDR3 loop spans 14 amino acids. This entry belongs to a study of cytomegalovirus exposure and HLA in healthy donors. 13 Jbeta primers and 60 Vbeta primers were used for the PCR. This table comes from immunoSEQ multiplex PCR, and its TCRdb copy is limited to in-frame clones, with some not included. The sample lists about 120,000 clones, approximately 80% occurring once. Input material: PBMCs. The TCR sequence derives from a woman aged 18 to 35 in good health and CMV-seropositive. The V gene is TRBV7-8, the J gene TRBJ1-2, with a possible D match to TRBD1 (6 bases). The CDR3 loop reads CASTSAGAPNGYTF. The CDR3 nucleotides read TGTGCCAGCACCTCGGCGGGGGCGCCGAATGGCTACACCTTC.